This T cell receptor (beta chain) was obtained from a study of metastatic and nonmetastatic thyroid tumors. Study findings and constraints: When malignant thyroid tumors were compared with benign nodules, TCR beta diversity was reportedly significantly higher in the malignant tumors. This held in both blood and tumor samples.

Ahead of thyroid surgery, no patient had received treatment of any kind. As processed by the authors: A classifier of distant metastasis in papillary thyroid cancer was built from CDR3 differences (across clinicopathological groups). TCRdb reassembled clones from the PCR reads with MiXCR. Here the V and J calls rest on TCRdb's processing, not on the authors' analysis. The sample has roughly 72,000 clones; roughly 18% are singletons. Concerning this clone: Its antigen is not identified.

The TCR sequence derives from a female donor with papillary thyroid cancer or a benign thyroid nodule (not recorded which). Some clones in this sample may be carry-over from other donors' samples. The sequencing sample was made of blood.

CDR3 residues: CASSLQGSGTEAFF. Written as DNA, the CDR3 is TGCGCCAGCAGCCTACAGGGGTCAGGCACTGAAGCTTTCTTT. The chain recombines TRBV5-1 with TRBJ1-1, with 7 bases aligning to TRBD1. V was clipped by 4 bases and J by 4 bases; unmatched bases: 7. Germline CDR1 and CDR2: SGHRS and YFSETQ. This CDR3 has 14 amino acids.